The 5 T cell receptor beta chains given below trace back to one sample, sequenced in a study of cytomegalovirus exposure and HLA in healthy donors. The PCR had 60 Vbeta and 13 Jbeta primers. Clones were sequenced by immunoSEQ multiplex PCR, and TCRdb holds only the in-frame ones, with some missing. The data hold some 120,000 clones, with over 8% observed a single time. Material for sequencing was PBMCs. These receptors all come from a young man in good health and CMV-seronegative.

This clone has more than one count but fewer than ten. J is TRBJ1-1 and V is TRBV4-1; the match to TRBD1 covers 7 bases. Trimming took 0 bases from V and 3 from J; bases not matched to a gene: 7. The CDR3 totals 16 residues. In germline, CDR1 is MGHRA, CDR2 YSYEKL. The chain's CDR3 is CASSQDGYQGDTEAFF. The DNA of the CDR3 is TGCGCCAGCAGCCAAGATGGGTACCAGGGGGACACTGAAGCTTTCTTT.

The chain is built from TRBV7-8 and TRBJ1-1; 8 bases align to TRBD1. Germline V gene data show CDR1 as SGHVS and CDR2 as FQNEAQ. This CDR3 region has 14 residues. V lost 2 bases to trimming and J lost 5 bases; unmatched junction nucleotides: 4. CDR3 in amino acids: CASSLQGARTEAFF. CDR3 coding DNA: TGTGCCAGCAGCTTACAGGGGGCGAGAACTGAAGCTTTCTTT.

This clone was detected a few times. The gene calls are TRBV6-1 and TRBJ2-7, with D possibly matching TRBD2 (5 bases). This CDR3 spans 12 amino acids. Deletions cut 8 bases from V and 4 bases from J, with 12 bases between. CDR1 is MNHNS, CDR2 SASEGT, per germline. The CDR3 protein is CASRERLYEQYF. The DNA of the CDR3 is TGTGCCAGCCGGGAAAGGCTTTACGAGCAGTACTTC.

The genes are TRBV5-1 and TRBJ1-5; TRBD1 might be the D (6 bases). This CDR3 has 15 amino acids. V was cut by 2 bases and J by 3 bases, with 12 bases left in between. Germline CDR1 SGHRS, CDR2 YFSETQ. CDR3 sequence: CASSLMGGPNQPQHF. The DNA of the CDR3 is TGCGCCAGCAGCTTAATGGGGGGGCCCAATCAGCCCCAGCATTTT.

The V call is TRBV19, the J call TRBJ2-6, with a tentative D call TRBD1 (5 bases). This CDR3 comprises 17 residues. Trimming cost V 1 base and J 2 bases, with 12 bases left between them. The germline gives CDR1 LNHDA, CDR2 SQIVND (reference sequence). CDR3 coding DNA: TGTGCCAGTAGTATAGTTGAAGGGGATCCTGGGGCCAACGTCCTGACTTTC. Its translation: CASSIVEGDPGANVLTF.